The source of this TCR beta chain is a study of response to subunit inactivated influenza vaccine. General study results and limits: That few new T cells are recruited by each seasonal influenza vaccination was the authors' suggestion.

One entry per CDR3 protein, called by TCRdb with MiXCR from the RT-PCR reads. The repertoire holds approximately 490,000 distinct CDR3 sequences, around 7.7% seen once, with approximately 14% in the top ten. Regarding this clonotype: Antigen unknown.

Germline assignment: CDR1 MDHEN and CDR2 SYDVKM. The CDR3 has 11 residues. V gave up 1 base and J gave up 3 bases, with 0 bases separating them. This specimen was PBMCs from blood, taken around 25 months after vaccination. This chain joins TRBV28 and TRBJ1-2; D is unclear. This TCR came from a man between 50 and 69 years old who received an inactivated influenza vaccine. CDR3 region: CASSLYYGYTF. In DNA form, the CDR3 reads TGTGCCAGCAGTTTATACTATGGCTACACCTTC.